This passage covers 25 T cell receptor beta chains from one sample sequenced in a study of OX40 agonist ivuxolimab in advanced cancers. Library construction relied on the immunoSEQ multiplex PCR assay. In its TCRdb copy, this immuneACCESS table keeps in-frame sequences only and misses some clones. Where compared with another copy, unresolved V genes explain less than half of these, and the others have no known cause. Recorded for this sample are approximately 68,000 clones; approximately 89% of them occurred a single time. The ten largest account for under 0.85% of the sample. The source material was CD4+ or CD8+ T cells sorted from blood, sampled in a trial of the OX40 agonist ivuxolimab. Receptors were obtained from an adult with an advanced solid tumor such as melanoma, head and neck, liver or kidney cancer.

The chain couples TRBV7-6 to TRBJ1-2; no clear D. The length of the CDR3 is 13 residues. Looked up from germline, CDR1 is SGHVS and CDR2 is FNYEAQ. V was cut by 3 bases and J by 4 bases, with 9 bases left in between. The CDR3 DNA reads as TGTGCCAGCAGCTTGGGCGCGGGCTATGGCTACACCTTC. It yields the protein CASSLGAGYGYTF.

The genes are TRBV28 and TRBJ1-4; weak D call: TRBD1 (5 bases). With 5 bases removed from V and 7 bases from J, the gap between germline ends came to 14 bases. The germline CDR1 and CDR2 sequences are MDHEN and SYDVKM. CDR3 length: 14 residues. CDR3 sequence (DNA): TGTGCCAGCAGTCAGGGTTCATTCGGTGAAAAACTGTTTTTT. Protein sequence: CASSQGSFGEKLFF. Together with reference TRBV28 and TRBJ1-4, the CDR3 gives the full variable domain: DVKVTQSSRYLVKRTGEKVFLECVQDMDHENMFWYRQDPGLGLRLIYFSYDVKMKEKGDIPEGYSVSREKKERFSLILESASTNQTSMYLCASSQGSFGEKLFFGSGTQLSVL.

The chain employs TRBV6-6 and TRBJ1-1; D is perhaps TRBD1 (6 bases). The V end was cut by 5 bases, the J end by 7 bases, with 11 bases between. This CDR3 contains 12 residues. Germline-derived CDR1 and CDR2 are MNHNY and SVGAGI (reference sequence). CDR3 coding DNA: TGTGCCAGCAGTGTACAGGGTAATGAAGCTTTCTTT. It specifies CASSVQGNEAFF.

The CDR3 reads CASSGQGSIEKLFF. The CDR3 nucleotides read TGTGCCAGTAGTGGACAGGGGAGTATTGAAAAACTGTTTTTT. The chain joins TRBV19 to TRBJ1-4; TRBD1 agrees at 9 bases. Germline lookup yields CDR1 LNHDA and CDR2 SQIVND (reference sequence). J gave up 7 bases and V 5 bases, and 5 bases lay outside the gene matches. The CDR3 contains 14 residues.

This chain's CDR3 is CASSAPWTGGYGYTF. In DNA form, the CDR3 reads TGTGCCAGCAGTGCACCTTGGACAGGGGGCTATGGCTACACCTTC. The V gene is TRBV6-1, the J gene TRBJ1-2; 10 nucleotides match TRBD1. The CDR3 is made up of 15 amino acids. The J segment lost 4 bases and the V segment lost 4 bases, leaving 6 bases of the junction unmatched. Germline CDR1 MNHNS, CDR2 SASEGT.

This clone has more than one count but fewer than ten. The CDR3 region is CASSSRDRHTDTQYF. The CDR3 bases are TGTGCCAGCAGCTCCCGGGACAGACACACAGATACGCAGTATTTT. The chain links TRBV5-5 to TRBJ2-3, with 7 positions matching TRBD1. From germline, CDR1 is SGHKS and CDR2 YYEKEE (reference sequence). The CDR3 sequence is 15 residues long. V shed 3 bases, J shed 2 bases, and the junction held 6 bases outside the gene matches.

CDR3 sequence (DNA): TGCAGCGTTGTGTGGACAGTGATCTCCTACGAGCAGTACTTC. This translates into CSVVWTVISYEQYF. This chain links TRBV29-1 with TRBJ2-7, with a possible D match to TRBD1 (6 bases). This CDR3 contains 14 residues. Germline-derived CDR1 and CDR2 are SQVTM and ANQGSEA. Trimming took off 4 bases at V and 0 bases at J, with 13 bases between the two ends.

This clone has only a few counts. J is TRBJ1-2 and V is TRBV9; tentatively, D is TRBD1 (5 bases). Trimming left V 3 bases short and J 8 bases short, with 23 bases between. The germline V gene has CDR1 SGDLS and CDR2 YYNGEE. This CDR3 comprises 16 residues. The CDR3 DNA reads TGTGCCAGCAGCGAGGGGACGGACCCCCTAGGGAACGGCTACACCTTC. It is translated as CASSEGTDPLGNGYTF.

The chain combines TRBV19 with TRBJ1-1; no clear D. V was trimmed by 3 bases and J by 0 bases, leaving 11 bases between them. CDR1 and CDR2 (germline): LNHDA, SQIVND (reference sequence). The CDR3 runs to 15 residues. The CDR3 here is CASSIGGNMNTEAFF. In DNA form, the CDR3 reads TGTGCCAGTAGTATCGGTGGCAACATGAACACTGAAGCTTTCTTT.

The gene calls are TRBV5-4 and TRBJ2-5; tentatively, D is TRBD1 or TRBD2 (5 bases each). The CDR3 totals 13 residues. V was pared by 7 bases and J by 2 bases, with 12 bases between. The germline V gene has CDR1 SGHNT and CDR2 YYREEE (reference sequence). The CDR3 nucleotides read TGTGCCAGCGGTACTGGGGGACAAGAGACCCAGTACTTC. Translating it yields CASGTGGQETQYF.

V gene TRBV6-4 combines with J gene TRBJ1-1; TRBD1 aligns across 9 bases. V was pared by 5 bases and J by 6 bases, with 7 bases of the junction left unmatched. This CDR3 is built from 14 residues. Germline values: CDR1 MRHNA, CDR2 SNTAGT. This CDR3 reads CASSPRTGAPEAFF. CDR3 DNA sequence: TGTGCCAGCAGTCCCCGGACAGGGGCCCCTGAAGCTTTCTTT.

The rearrangement joins TRBV19 to TRBJ1-4; D is unresolved. CDR1 LNHDA and CDR2 SQIVND come from the germline V gene (reference sequence). Trimming pared 6 bases from V and 2 bases from J, leaving 22 bases between. CDR3 length: 18 residues. For the CDR3, the DNA is TGTGCCAGTAGCGAGAGGTCTGCTGTGGGTTGGACTAATGAAAAACTGTTTTTT. Its translation: CASSERSAVGWTNEKLFF.

V gene TRBV19 combines with J gene TRBJ1-4; D possibly corresponds to TRBD1 (6 bases). Germline V gene lookup returns CDR1 LNHDA and CDR2 SQIVND (reference sequence). Trimming pared 5 bases from V and 7 bases from J, leaving 17 bases between. The CDR3 sequence is 15 residues long. In DNA, the CDR3 is TGTGCCAGTAGTTTCCGGACAGTCGGAGGTGAAAAACTGTTTTTT. Translation gives CASSFRTVGGEKLFF.

V usage is TRBV5-1 and J usage is TRBJ1-2, with 7 bases fitting TRBD1. V was clipped by 7 bases and J by 0 bases; unmatched bases: 15. CDR1 and CDR2 (germline): SGHRS, YFSETQ. This CDR3 contains 17 residues. DNA for the CDR3: TGCGCCAGCGGGGGGTCAGGGGGGCGAAGCCCTAACTATGGCTACACCTTC. Translating it yields CASGGSGGRSPNYGYTF. Full variable domain (remainder filled in from reference TRBV5-1 and TRBJ1-2): KAGVTQTPRYLIKTRGQQVTLSCSPISGHRSVSWYQQTPGQGLQFLFEYFSETQRNKGNFPGRFSGRQFSNSRSEMNVSTLELGDSALYLCASGGSGGRSPNYGYTFGSGTRLTVV.

The genes are TRBV30 and TRBJ1-1; D gene uncertain. Germline loops: CDR1 GTSNPN, CDR2 SVGIG (reference sequence). This CDR3 has 13 residues. V was trimmed by 5 bases and J by 1 base, leaving 11 bases between them. CDR3 in DNA: TGTGCCTGGCGAAGAGCCAGGAACACTGAAGCTTTCTTT. As protein: CAWRRARNTEAFF.

Here the CDR3 DNA reads TGCGCCAGCAGTTTCAACGAGTCCCCTGGCTACACCTTC. It specifies CASSFNESPGYTF. V and J are TRBV23-1 and TRBJ1-2; D unresolved. TRBV23-1 counts as an open reading frame of uncertain function. The V and J ends lost 5 bases and 7 bases respectively, with 14 bases between them. This CDR3 region has 13 residues.

This clone was seen more than once but under ten times. The chain is built from TRBV27 and TRBJ1-1, with D unresolved. The CDR3 spans 13 residues. V lost 1 base, J lost 1 base, and 4 bases lay in between. Germline CDR1 is MNHEY and CDR2 is SMNVEV (reference sequence). CDR3 residues: CASSLWGNTEAFF. For the CDR3, the DNA is TGTGCCAGCAGTTTATGGGGGAACACTGAAGCTTTCTTT.

The J gene is TRBJ2-1, the V gene TRBV15; 7 bases are shared with TRBD2. J was trimmed by 7 bases and V by 4 bases; bases with no gene match: 10. The V gene's germline CDR1 is LNHNV and CDR2 YYDKDF (reference sequence). This CDR3 contains 15 residues. As DNA, the CDR3 is TGTGCCACCAGCACTCTCGGGGGGATGTGGAATGAGCAGTTCTTC. Translating it yields CATSTLGGMWNEQFF.

The rearrangement links TRBV18 to TRBJ1-3, with a possible D match to TRBD1 (6 bases). The length of the CDR3 is 16 residues. Germline V gives CDR1 KGHSH, CDR2 LQKENI. The V and J ends lost 6 bases and 2 bases respectively, with 17 bases between them. The CDR3 loop is CASSPKLGAPGNTIYF. The CDR3 DNA is TGTGCCAGCTCTCCTAAACTGGGGGCGCCTGGAAACACCATATATTTT.

This chain links TRBV7-2 with TRBJ2-2; tentatively, D is TRBD2 (5 bases). Germline lookup yields CDR1 SGHTA and CDR2 FQGNSA. The ends were cut back, 5 bases at V and 7 bases at J, with 14 bases in the middle. There are 14 residues in the CDR3. The CDR3 sequence is CASSVGMAGGELFF. For the CDR3, the DNA is TGTGCCAGCAGCGTCGGCATGGCGGGCGGGGAGCTGTTTTTT.

This chain connects TRBV6-5 to TRBJ1-4, with 8 bases that match TRBD1. Trimming removed 5 bases from V and 6 bases from J; junction bases left unmatched: 8. The CDR3 sequence is 15 residues long. Germline assignment: CDR1 MNHEY and CDR2 SVGAGI. This CDR3 is CASSPRQGWDEKLFF. The CDR3 DNA is TGTGCCAGCAGTCCGCGACAGGGGTGGGATGAAAAACTGTTTTTT.

Comments on this clone: The sample carries other DNA sequences with the same CDR3. J is TRBJ1-2 and V is TRBV28; the D gene is possibly TRBD1 (6 bases). Germline V gene lookup returns CDR1 MDHEN and CDR2 SYDVKM. The CDR3 sequence is 13 residues long. CDR3 bases: TGTGCTAGCGTTCGGGGGCCCCGGATAGGCTACACCTTC. This gives the protein CASVRGPRIGYTF.

The chain joins TRBV6-5 to TRBJ2-2; TRBD2 aligns across 9 bases. J gave up 4 bases and V 5 bases, and 2 bases lay outside the gene matches. The V gene's germline CDR1 is MNHEY and CDR2 SVGAGI. CDR3 length: 14 residues. In nucleotides, the CDR3 is TGTGCCAGCAGTGGAGCGGGAGGCACCGGGGAGCTGTTTTTT. This codes for CASSGAGGTGELFF.

The V and J genes are TRBV10-3 and TRBJ2-7, with 10 bases identical to TRBD1. The CDR3 covers 13 residues. Germline V CDR1 and CDR2: ENHRY, SYGVKD. V dropped 7 bases and J dropped 5; count of bases not matched to a gene: 5. The CDR3 sequence: CAIKGTGVDEQYF. The CDR3 nucleotides are TGTGCCATCAAGGGGACAGGGGTTGACGAGCAGTACTTC.

The gene calls are TRBV5-6 and TRBJ2-7; D is ambiguous. The CDR3 consists of 17 residues. Germline V gives CDR1 SGHDT, CDR2 YYEEEE. Deletions cut 2 bases from V and 1 base from J, with 19 bases between. The CDR3 sequence: CASSFFSFRDSSYEQYF. The CDR3 DNA reads TGTGCCAGCAGCTTCTTTTCGTTCCGCGACTCGTCCTACGAGCAGTACTTC.